This TCR beta chain was recovered during a study of T cells in Graves' hyperthyroidism and ophthalmopathy. Study conclusions and caveats: Peripheral blood also featured most of the thyroid clonotypes expanded above 0.001.

Trimming cost V 3 bases and J 1 base, with 10 bases left between them. The CDR3 has 16 residues. CDR1 is KGHSH, CDR2 LQKENI, per germline. This clonotype was detected only a few times. Its antigen remains unknown. Criteria for exclusion of patients were uncontrolled infection, other autoimmune disease, pregnancy or lactation. Every diagnosis used clinical symptoms, serum thyroxine and TRAb, thyroid ultrasound and orbital computed tomography. This sample holds PBMCs from around 9.9 ml fresh peripheral blood. RNA transcripts yielded amplified TCR beta CDR3 regions. HTBI primers were employed in a first-round RT-PCR of the TCR CDR3. MiXCR was run by TCRdb on the multiplex PCR reads, yielding one entry per CDR3 protein. The top ten clones hold about 35% of a sample with about 640,000 distinct CDR3 sequences, more than 20% of them seen once.

The chain couples TRBV18 to TRBJ2-6, with D perhaps TRBD2 (7 bases). The sequenced sample was blood. The clonotype originates from a man younger than 45 with Graves' ophthalmopathy. CDR3 region: CASSPGGHSGANVLTF. The CDR3 bases are TGTGCCAGCTCACCGGGGGGGCATTCTGGGGCCAACGTCCTGACTTTC.